Described below is a single T cell receptor (beta chain) sequence and its context. The CDR3 totals 13 residues. Germline CDR1 and CDR2: KGHDR and SFDVKD. V dropped 8 bases and J dropped 5; count of bases not matched to a gene: 6. The sample originates from a study of blood T cell repertoires in COVID-19. Study-level information: The study drew acute and convalescent COVID-19 samples from the United States, Italy and Spain.

Original methodology: Amplification of reference gene primers provided the estimated nucleated cell counts. Profiling relied on immunoSEQ multiplex PCR, and the TCRdb table lists in-frame clones only, not all of them. The V and J calls and clone size are taken from that table; D and trimming were inferred from the DNA. The sample consists of over 5,000 clones, 86% of them appearing once. The chain uses TRBV24-1 and TRBJ2-7; 9 nucleotides line up with TRBD1. The source material was peripheral blood. The TCR originated in a human donor in a cohort sampled during active COVID-19. CDR3 in amino acids: CATTTGGRDEQYF. The CDR3 DNA sequence: TGTGCCACCACCACAGGGGGCAGGGACGAGCAGTACTTC.